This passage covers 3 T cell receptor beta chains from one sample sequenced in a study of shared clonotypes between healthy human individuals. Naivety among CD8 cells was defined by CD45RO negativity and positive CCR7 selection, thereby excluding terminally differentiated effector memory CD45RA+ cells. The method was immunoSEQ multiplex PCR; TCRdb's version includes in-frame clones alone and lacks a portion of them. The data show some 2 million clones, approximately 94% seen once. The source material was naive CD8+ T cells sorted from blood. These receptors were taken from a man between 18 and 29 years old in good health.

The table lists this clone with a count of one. This chain's CDR3 is CSVVPTGYNEQFF. The CDR3 DNA sequence: TGCAGCGTTGTCCCGACAGGATACAATGAGCAGTTCTTC. V usage is TRBV29-1 and J usage is TRBJ2-1; the D gene is possibly TRBD1 (6 bases). The CDR3 runs to 13 residues. Germline V gene data show CDR1 as SQVTM and CDR2 as ANQGSEA. Trimming shortened V by 4 bases and J by 4 bases, and 11 bases separated the two germline ends.

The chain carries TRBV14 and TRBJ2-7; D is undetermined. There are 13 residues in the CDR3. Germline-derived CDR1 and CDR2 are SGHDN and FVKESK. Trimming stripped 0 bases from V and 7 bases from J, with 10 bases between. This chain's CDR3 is CASSQDKLFEQYF. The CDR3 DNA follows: TGTGCCAGCAGCCAAGATAAATTATTTGAGCAGTACTTC. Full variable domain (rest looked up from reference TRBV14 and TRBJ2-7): EAGVTQFPSHSVIEKGQTVTLRCDPISGHDNLYWYRRVMGKEIKFLLHFVKESKQDESGMPNNRFLAERTGGTYSTLKVQPAELEDSGVYFCASSQDKLFEQYFGPGTRLTVT.

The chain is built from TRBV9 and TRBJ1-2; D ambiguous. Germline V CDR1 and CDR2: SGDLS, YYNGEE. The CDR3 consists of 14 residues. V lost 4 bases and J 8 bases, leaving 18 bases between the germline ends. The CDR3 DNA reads TGTGCCAGCAGCCTTCGAAAAAGGATGTGGGGCTACACCTTC. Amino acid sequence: CASSLRKRMWGYTF.